This TCR beta chain is drawn from a study of shared clonotypes between healthy human individuals. Generated by immunoSEQ multiplex PCR, the TCRdb table keeps only in-frame clones and is missing some. The sample records about 2 million clones, roughly 96% being singletons. The investigators split CD4+ cells into a CD45RA+ naive subset and a CD45RA-negative memory subset. V shed 5 bases and J shed 4 bases, with 11 bases lying between them. CDR1 SGHTA and CDR2 FQGNSA come from the germline V gene. This CDR3 spans 13 amino acids. The chain uses TRBV7-2 and TRBJ1-1; D possibly corresponds to TRBD1 (6 bases). The receptor comes from a young man in good health. Sequenced input: naive CD4+ T cells sorted from blood. The subset is: CD45RA+ positively selected. The CDR3 protein is CASSPGTSTEAFF. In DNA form, the CDR3 reads TGTGCCAGCAGCCCAGGGACATCCACTGAAGCTTTCTTT. Filled out from reference TRBV7-2 and TRBJ1-1, the complete variable domain reads GAGVSQSPSNKVTEKGKDVELRCDPISGHTALYWYRQSLGQGLEFLIYFQGNSAPDKSGLPSDRFSAERTGGSVSTLTIQRTQQEDSAVYLCASSPGTSTEAFFGQGTRLTVV.